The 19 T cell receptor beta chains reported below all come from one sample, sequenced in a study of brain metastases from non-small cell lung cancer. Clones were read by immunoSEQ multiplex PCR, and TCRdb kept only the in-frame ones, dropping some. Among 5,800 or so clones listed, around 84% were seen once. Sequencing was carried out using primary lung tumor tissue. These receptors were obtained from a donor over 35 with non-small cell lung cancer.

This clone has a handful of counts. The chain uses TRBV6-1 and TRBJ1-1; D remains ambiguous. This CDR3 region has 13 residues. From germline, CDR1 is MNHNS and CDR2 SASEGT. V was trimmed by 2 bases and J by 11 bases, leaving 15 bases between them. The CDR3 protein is CASSETKRGRAFF. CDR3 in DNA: TGTGCCAGCAGTGAAACGAAGAGAGGGAGGGCTTTCTTT.

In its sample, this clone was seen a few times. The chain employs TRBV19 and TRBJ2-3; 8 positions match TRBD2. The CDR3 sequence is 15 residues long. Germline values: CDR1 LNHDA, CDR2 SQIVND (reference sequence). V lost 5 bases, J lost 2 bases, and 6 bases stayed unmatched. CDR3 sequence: CASSAGTRNTDTQYF. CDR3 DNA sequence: TGTGCCAGTAGTGCCGGGACTAGAAACACAGATACGCAGTATTTT.

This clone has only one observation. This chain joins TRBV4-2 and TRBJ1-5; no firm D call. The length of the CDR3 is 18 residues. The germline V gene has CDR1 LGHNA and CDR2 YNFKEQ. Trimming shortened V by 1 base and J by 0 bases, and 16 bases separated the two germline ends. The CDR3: CASSQGIRSLYSNQPQHF. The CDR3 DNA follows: TGTGCCAGCAGCCAAGGAATCAGGAGTTTGTATAGCAATCAGCCCCAGCATTTT.

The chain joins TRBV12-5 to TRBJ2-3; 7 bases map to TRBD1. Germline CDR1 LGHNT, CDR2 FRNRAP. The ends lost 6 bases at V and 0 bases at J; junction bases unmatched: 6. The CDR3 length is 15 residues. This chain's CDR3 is CASGSGTASTDTQYF. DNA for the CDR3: TGTGCTAGTGGATCCGGGACAGCTAGCACAGATACGCAGTATTTT.

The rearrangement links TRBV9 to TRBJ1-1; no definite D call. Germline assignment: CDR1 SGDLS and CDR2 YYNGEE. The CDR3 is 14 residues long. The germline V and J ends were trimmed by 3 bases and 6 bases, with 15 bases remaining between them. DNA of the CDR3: TGTGCCAGCAGCGCGGGAGTCGGGGTTCCTGAAGCTTTCTTT. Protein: CASSAGVGVPEAFF.

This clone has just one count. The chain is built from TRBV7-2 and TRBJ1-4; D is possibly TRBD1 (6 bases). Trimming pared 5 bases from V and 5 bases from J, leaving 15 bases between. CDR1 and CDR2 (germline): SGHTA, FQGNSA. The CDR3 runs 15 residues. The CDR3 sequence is CASSLTQGINEKLFF. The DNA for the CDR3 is TGTGCCAGCAGCCTGACTCAGGGGATCAATGAAAAACTGTTTTTT.

The CDR3: CASTLDTGRTDTQYF. CDR3 nucleotides: TGTGCCAGTACACTGGACACGGGGAGAACAGATACGCAGTATTTT. The chain combines TRBV19 with TRBJ2-3; D assignment may be TRBD1 or TRBD2 (5 bases each). This CDR3 contains 15 residues. The V end lost 7 bases, the J end lost 3 bases, and 17 bases lay between the germline ends. Germline lookup yields CDR1 LNHDA and CDR2 SQIVND (reference sequence).

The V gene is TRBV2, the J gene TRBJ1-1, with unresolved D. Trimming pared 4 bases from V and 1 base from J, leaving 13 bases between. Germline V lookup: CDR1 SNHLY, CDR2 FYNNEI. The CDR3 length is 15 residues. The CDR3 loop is CASSGTWAWNTEAFF. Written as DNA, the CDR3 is TGTGCCAGCAGTGGAACTTGGGCATGGAACACTGAAGCTTTCTTT.

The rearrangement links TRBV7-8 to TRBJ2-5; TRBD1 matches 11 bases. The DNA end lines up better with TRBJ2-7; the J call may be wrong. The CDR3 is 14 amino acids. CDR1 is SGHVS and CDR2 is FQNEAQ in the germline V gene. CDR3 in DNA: TGTGCCAGCAGCTTATTGGACAGGGGGCTCGAGCAGTACTTC. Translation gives CASSLLDRGLEQYF.

The CDR3 spells CAWSVRDGANVLTF. The CDR3, as DNA: TGTGCCTGGAGTGTAAGGGATGGGGCCAACGTCCTGACTTTC. The rearrangement joins TRBV30 to TRBJ2-6, with D unresolved. Germline CDR1 reads GTSNPN; CDR2 reads SVGIG (reference sequence). Trimming shortened V by 0 bases and J by 3 bases, and 6 bases separated the two germline ends. The CDR3 covers 14 residues.

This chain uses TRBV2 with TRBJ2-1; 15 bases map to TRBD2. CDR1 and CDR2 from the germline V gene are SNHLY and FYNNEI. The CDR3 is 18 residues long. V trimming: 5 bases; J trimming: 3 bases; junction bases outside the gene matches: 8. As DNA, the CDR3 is TGTGCCAGCAGTCTAGGACTAGCGGGGGGGCTAATCTACAATGAGCAGTTCTTC. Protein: CASSLGLAGGLIYNEQFF.

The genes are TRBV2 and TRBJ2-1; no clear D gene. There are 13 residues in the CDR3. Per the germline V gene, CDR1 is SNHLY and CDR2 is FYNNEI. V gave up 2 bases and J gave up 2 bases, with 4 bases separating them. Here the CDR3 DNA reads TGTGCCAGCAGTGAAAACGCCTACAATGAGCAGTTCTTC. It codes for CASSENAYNEQFF.

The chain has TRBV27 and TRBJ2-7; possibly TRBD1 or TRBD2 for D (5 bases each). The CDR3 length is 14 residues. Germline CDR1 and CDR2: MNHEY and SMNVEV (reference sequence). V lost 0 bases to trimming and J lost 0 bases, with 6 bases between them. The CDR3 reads CASSLSGPSYEQYF. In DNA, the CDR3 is TGTGCCAGCAGTTTATCGGGACCCTCCTACGAGCAGTACTTC.

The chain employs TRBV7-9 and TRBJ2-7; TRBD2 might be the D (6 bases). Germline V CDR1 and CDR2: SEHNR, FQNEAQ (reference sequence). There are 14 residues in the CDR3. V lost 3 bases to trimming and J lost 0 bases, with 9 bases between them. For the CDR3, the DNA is TGTGCCAGCAGCTTTGTCGGGGGCTCCTACGAGCAGTACTTC. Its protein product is CASSFVGGSYEQYF.

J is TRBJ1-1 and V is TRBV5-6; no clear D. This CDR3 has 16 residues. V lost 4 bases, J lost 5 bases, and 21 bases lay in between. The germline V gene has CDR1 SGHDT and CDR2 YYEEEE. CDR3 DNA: TGTGCCAGCAGCCCGACCGGGAGGTCCCAATATACTGAAGCTTTCTTT. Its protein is CASSPTGRSQYTEAFF.

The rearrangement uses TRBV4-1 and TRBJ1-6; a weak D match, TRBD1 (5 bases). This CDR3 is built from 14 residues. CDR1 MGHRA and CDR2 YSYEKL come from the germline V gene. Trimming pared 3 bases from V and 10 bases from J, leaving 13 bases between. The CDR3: CASSHPREESPLHF. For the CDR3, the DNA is TGCGCCAGCAGCCACCCCAGGGAGGAATCACCCCTCCACTTT.

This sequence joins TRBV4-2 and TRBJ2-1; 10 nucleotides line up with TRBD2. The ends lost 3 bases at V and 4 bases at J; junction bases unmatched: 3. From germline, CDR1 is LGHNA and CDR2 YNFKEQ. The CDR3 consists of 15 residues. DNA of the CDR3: TGTGCCAGCAGCCAGAGCGGGGGGGAATACAATGAGCAGTTCTTC. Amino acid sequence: CASSQSGGEYNEQFF.

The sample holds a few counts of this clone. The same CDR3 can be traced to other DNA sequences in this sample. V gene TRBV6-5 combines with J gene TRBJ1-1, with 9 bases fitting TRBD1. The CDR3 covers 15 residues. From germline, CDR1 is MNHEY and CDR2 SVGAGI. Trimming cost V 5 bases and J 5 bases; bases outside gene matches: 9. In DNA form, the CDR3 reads TGTGCCAGCAGTCCCCCTGGACAGGGGACGACTGAAGCTTTCTTT. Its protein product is CASSPPGQGTTEAFF.

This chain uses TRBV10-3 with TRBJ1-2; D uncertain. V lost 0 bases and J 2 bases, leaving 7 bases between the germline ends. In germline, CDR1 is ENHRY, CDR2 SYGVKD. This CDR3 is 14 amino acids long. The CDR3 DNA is TGTGCCATCAGTGAGTCGATACGGAACTATGGCTACACCTTC. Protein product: CAISESIRNYGYTF.